This T cell receptor beta chain was recovered during a study of T cells after yellow fever vaccination. Overall study results and limits: A secondary response was less intense yet reached its peak sooner, at day 5 versus 15. After the booster, roughly 96% of CD4 and roughly nine tenths of CD8 primary-response clones were re-detected.

This clonotype was observed many times. Its target is not known. UMIs and a universal primer site were added when TCR cDNA was made by 5'RACE template switching. TCRdb redid the calling of the 5' RACE reads with MiXCR, one entry per CDR3 protein. The sample has 200,000 to 300,000 distinct CDR3 sequences; less than 7.5% are singletons. CDR1 SGHTA and CDR2 FQGNSA come from the germline V gene. V lost 6 bases to trimming and J lost 11 bases, with 26 bases between them. This CDR3 spans 15 amino acids. The chain recombines TRBV7-2 with TRBJ2-7; D may be TRBD1 (6 bases). Sequenced here: CD4+ T cells sorted from PBMCs, sampled on the day of the yellow fever booster vaccination. This receptor was obtained from a man aged 30-40 years who received the YFV17D yellow fever vaccine. DNA for the CDR3: TGTGCCAGCAGTCAGAGGGGCTCAGGGGCGGGTCAGGAGTACTTC. This translates into CASSQRGSGAGQEYF.